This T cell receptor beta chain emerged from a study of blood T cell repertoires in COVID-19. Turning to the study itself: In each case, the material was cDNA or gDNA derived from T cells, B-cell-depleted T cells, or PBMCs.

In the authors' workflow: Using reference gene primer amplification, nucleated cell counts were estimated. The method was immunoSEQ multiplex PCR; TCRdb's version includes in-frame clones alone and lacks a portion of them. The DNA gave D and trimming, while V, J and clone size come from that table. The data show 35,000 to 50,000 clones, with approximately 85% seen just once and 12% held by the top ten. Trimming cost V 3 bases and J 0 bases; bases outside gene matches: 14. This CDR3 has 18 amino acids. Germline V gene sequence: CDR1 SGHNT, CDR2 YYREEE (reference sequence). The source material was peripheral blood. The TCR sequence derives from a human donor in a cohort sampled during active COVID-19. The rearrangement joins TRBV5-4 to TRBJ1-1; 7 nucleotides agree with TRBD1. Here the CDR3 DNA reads TGTGCCAGCAGCTCCTGGACCGGGACAGCCTCCATGAACACTGAAGCTTTCTTT. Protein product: CASSSWTGTASMNTEAFF.